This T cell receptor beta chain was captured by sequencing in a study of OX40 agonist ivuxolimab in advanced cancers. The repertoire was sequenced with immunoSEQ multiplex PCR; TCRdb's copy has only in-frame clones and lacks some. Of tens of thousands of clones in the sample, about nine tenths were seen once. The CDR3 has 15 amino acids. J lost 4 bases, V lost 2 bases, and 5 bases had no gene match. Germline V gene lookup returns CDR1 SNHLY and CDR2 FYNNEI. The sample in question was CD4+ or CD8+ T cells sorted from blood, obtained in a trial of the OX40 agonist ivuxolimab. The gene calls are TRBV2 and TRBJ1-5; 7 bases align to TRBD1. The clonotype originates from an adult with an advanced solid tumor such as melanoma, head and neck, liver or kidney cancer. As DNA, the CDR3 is TGTGCCAGCAGTGAAAAGGGGGCAGAAAATCAGCCCCAGCATTTT. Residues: CASSEKGAENQPQHF.